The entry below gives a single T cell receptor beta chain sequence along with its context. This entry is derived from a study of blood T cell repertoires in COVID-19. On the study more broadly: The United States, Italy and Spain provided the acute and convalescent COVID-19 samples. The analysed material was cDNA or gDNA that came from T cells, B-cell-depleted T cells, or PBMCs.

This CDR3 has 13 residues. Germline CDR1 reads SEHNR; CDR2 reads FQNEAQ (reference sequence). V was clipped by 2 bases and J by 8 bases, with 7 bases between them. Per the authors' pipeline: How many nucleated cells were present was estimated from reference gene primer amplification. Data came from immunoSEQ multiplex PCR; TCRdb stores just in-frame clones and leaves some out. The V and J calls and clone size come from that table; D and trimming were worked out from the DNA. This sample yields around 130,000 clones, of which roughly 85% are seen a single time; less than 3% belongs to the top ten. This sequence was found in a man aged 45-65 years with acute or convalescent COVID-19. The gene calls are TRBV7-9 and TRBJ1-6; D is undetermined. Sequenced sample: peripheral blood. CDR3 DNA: TGTGCCAGCAGCTTATACAGCTATTCACCCCTCCACTTT. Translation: CASSLYSYSPLHF.